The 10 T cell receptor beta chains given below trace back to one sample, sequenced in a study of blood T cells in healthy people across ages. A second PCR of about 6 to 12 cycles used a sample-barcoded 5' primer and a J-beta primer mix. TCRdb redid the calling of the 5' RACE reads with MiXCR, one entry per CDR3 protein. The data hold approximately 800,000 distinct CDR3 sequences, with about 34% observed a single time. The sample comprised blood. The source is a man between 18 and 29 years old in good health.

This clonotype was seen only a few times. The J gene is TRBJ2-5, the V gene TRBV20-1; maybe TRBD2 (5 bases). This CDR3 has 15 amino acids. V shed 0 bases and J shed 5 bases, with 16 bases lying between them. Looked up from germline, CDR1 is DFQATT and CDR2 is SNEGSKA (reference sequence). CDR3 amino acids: CSARDVDSGMETQYF. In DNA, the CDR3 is TGCAGTGCTAGAGATGTGGATTCGGGGATGGAGACCCAGTACTTC.

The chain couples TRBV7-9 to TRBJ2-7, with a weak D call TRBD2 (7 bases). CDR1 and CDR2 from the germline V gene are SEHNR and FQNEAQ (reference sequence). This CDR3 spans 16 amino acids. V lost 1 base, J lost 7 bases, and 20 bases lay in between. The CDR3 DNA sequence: TGTGCCAGCAGCTTAGTTGGCGGGGGCCCTTACAATGAGCAGTACTTC. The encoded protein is CASSLVGGGPYNEQYF.

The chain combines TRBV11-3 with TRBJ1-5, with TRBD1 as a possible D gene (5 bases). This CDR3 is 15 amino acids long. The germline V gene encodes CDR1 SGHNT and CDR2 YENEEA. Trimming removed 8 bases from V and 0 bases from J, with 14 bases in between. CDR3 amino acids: CASRSQVHSNQPQHF. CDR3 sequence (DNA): TGTGCCAGCCGTTCACAGGTACATAGCAATCAGCCCCAGCATTTT.

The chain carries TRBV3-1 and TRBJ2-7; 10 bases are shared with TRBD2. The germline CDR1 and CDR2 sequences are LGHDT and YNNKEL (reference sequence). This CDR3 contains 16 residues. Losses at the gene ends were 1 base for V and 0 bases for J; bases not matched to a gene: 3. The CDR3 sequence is CASSQAASGGSYEQYF. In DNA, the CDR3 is TGTGCCAGCAGCCAAGCTGCTAGCGGGGGCTCCTACGAGCAGTACTTC.

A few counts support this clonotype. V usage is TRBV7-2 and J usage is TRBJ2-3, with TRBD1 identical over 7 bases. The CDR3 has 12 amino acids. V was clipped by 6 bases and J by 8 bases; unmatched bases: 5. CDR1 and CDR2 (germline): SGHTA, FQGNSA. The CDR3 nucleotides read TGTGCCAGCAGAGGGGGACAGTTTACGCAGTATTTT. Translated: CASRGGQFTQYF.

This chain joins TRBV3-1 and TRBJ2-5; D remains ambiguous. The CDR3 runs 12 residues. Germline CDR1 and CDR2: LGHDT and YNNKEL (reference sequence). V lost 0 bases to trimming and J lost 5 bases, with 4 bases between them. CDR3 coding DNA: TGTGCCAGCAGCCAAGATATGGAGACCCAGTACTTC. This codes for CASSQDMETQYF.

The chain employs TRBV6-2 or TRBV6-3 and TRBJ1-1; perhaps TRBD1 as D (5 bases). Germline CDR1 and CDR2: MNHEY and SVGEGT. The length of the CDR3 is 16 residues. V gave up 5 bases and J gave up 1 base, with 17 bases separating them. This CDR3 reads CASSNFRSGRNTEAFF. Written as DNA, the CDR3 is TGTGCCAGCAGTAATTTTCGGTCAGGGCGGAACACTGAAGCTTTCTTT.

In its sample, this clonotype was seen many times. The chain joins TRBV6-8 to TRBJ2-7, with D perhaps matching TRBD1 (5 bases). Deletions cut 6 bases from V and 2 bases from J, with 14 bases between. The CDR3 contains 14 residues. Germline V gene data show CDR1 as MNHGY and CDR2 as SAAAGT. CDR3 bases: TGTGCCAGCAGCCCCCACCAGGGCGCCTACGAGCAGTACTTC. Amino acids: CASSPHQGAYEQYF.

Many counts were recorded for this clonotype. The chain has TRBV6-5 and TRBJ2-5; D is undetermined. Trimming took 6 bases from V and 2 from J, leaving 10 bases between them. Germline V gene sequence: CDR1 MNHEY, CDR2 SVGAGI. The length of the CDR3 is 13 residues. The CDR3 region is CASSQTEQETQYF. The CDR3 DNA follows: TGTGCCAGCAGCCAGACTGAGCAAGAGACCCAGTACTTC.

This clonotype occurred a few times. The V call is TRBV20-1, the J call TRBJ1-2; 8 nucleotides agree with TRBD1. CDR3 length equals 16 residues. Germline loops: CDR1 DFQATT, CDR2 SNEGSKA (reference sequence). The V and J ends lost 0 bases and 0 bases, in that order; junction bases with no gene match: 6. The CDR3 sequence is CSAREGQGLSNYGYTF. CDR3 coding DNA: TGCAGTGCTAGAGAAGGACAGGGCCTGTCTAACTATGGCTACACCTTC.